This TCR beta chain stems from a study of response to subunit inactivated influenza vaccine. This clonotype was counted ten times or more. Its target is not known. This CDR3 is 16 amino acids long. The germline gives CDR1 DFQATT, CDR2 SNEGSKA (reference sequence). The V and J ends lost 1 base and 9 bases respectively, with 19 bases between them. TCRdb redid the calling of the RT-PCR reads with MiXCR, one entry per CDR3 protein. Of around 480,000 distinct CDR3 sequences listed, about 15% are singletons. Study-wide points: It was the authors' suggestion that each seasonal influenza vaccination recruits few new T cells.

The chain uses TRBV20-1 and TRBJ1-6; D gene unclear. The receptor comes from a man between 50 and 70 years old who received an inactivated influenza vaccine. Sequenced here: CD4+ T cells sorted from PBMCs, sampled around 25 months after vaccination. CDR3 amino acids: CSARGFLGLTLSPLHF. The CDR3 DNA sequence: TGCAGTGCTAGAGGGTTCCTCGGGCTAACTCTTTCACCCCTCCACTTT.